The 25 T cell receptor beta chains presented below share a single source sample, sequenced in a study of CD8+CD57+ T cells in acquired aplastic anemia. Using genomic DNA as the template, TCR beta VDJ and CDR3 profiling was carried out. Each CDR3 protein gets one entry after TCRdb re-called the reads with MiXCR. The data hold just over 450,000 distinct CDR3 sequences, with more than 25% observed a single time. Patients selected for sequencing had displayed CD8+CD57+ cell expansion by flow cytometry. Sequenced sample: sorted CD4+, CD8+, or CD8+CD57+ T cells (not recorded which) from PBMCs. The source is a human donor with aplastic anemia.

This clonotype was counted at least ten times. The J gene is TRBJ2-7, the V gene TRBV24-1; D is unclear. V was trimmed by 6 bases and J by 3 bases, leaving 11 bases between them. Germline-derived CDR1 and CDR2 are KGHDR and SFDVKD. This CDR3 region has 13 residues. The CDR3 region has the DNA TGTGCCACCAGTTCTTCTTCAAACTACGAGCAGTACTTC. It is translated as CATSSSSNYEQYF.

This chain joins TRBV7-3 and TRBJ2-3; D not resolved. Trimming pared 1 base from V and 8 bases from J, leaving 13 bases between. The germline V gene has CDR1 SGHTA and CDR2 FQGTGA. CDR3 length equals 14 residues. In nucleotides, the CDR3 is TGTGCCAGCAGCTTAAATCTGCTCTGGGGTACGCAGTATTTT. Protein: CASSLNLLWGTQYF.

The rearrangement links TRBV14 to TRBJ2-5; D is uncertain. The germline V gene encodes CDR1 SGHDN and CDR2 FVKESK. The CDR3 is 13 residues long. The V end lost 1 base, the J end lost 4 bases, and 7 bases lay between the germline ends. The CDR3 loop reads CASSQVTGETQYF. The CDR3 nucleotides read TGTGCCAGCAGCCAAGTCACGGGAGAGACCCAGTACTTC.

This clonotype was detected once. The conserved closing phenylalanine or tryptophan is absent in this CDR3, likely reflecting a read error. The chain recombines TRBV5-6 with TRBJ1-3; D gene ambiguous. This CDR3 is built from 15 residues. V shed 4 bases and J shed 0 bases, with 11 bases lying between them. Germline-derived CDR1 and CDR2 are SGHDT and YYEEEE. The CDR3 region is CASSPPGPSGNTIYL. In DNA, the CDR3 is TGTGCCAGCAGCCCGCCCGGCCCCTCTGGAAACACCATATATCTT.

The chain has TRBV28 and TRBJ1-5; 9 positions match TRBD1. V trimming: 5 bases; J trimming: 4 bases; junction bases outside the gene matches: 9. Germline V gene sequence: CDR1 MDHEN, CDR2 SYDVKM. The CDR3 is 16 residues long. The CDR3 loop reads CASSVTGTGFNQPQHF. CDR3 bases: TGTGCCAGCAGTGTGACCGGGACAGGGTTTAATCAGCCCCAGCATTTT.

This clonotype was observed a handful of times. The DNA for the CDR3 is TGCAGTGCTAGAAAGGAGTTGAACACTGAAGCTTTCTTT. Translated: CSARKELNTEAFF. This rearrangement joins TRBV20-1 to TRBJ1-1; the D is unclear. The CDR3 consists of 13 residues. Trimming removed 2 bases from V and 0 bases from J, with 7 bases in between. Germline assignment: CDR1 DFQATT and CDR2 SNEGSKA (reference sequence).

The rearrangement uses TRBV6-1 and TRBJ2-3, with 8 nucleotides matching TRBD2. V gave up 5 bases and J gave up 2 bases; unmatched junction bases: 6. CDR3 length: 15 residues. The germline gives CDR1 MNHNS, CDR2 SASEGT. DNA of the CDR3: TGTGCCAGCAGTCTGACTAGCGCGAACACAGATACGCAGTATTTT. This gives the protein CASSLTSANTDTQYF.

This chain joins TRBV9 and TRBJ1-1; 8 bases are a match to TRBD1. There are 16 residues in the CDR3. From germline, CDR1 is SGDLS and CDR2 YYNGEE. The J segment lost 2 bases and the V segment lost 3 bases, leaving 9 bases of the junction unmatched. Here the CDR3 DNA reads TGTGCCAGCAGCGGGGGGGGGACAGGCAGAAACACTGAAGCTTTCTTT. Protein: CASSGGGTGRNTEAFF.

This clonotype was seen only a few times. The CDR3 nucleotides read TGTGCCATCAGAGGGACATCGAGCTCTGGAAACACCTTC. Encoded protein: CAIRGTSSSGNTF. The rearrangement uses TRBV10-3 and TRBJ1-2; D possibly corresponds to TRBD1 (6 bases). The CDR3 is made up of 13 amino acids. Germline values: CDR1 ENHRY, CDR2 SYGVKD. V was clipped by 6 bases and J by 12 bases, with 20 bases between them.

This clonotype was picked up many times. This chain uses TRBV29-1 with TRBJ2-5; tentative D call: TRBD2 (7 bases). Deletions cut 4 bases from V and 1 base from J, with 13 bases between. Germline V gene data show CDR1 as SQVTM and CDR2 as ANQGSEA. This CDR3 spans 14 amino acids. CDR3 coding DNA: TGCAGCGTTGGTGGACTAGGGGGCCAAGAGACCCAGTACTTC. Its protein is CSVGGLGGQETQYF.

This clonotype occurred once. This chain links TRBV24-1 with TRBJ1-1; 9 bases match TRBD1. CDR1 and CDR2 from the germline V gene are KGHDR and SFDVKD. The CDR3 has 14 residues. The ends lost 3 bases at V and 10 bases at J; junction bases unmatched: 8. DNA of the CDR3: TGTGCCACCAGTGATCCGGGACAGGGCTTGGGAGCTTTCTTT. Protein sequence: CATSDPGQGLGAFF.

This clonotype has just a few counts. The CDR3: CASSRQEQETQYF. The CDR3 DNA is TGCGCCAGCAGTCGGCAGGAGCAAGAGACCCAGTACTTC. The chain couples TRBV5-1 to TRBJ2-5; D ambiguous. The CDR3 extends over 13 amino acids. Germline V gene sequence: CDR1 SGHRS, CDR2 YFSETQ. Trimming left V 5 bases short and J 2 bases short, with 10 bases between.

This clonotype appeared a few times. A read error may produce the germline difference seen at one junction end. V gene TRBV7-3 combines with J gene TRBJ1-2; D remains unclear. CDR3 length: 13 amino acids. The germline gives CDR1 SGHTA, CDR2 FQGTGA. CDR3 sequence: CASSLDANYGHTF. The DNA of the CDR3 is TGTGCCAGCAGCTTAGACGCCAACTATGGCCACACCTTC.

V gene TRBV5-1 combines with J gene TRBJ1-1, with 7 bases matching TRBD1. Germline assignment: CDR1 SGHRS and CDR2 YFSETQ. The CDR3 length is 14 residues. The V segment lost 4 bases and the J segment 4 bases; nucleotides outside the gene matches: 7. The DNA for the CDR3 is TGCGCCAGCAGCCCCCAGACAGGGACCACTGAAGCTTTCTTT. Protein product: CASSPQTGTTEAFF.

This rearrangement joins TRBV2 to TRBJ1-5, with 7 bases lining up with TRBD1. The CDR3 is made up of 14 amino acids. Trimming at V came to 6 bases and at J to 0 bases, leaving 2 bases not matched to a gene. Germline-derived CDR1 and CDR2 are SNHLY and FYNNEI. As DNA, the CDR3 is TGTGCCAGCAGGACAGGGCATAGCAATCAGCCCCAGCATTTT. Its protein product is CASRTGHSNQPQHF.

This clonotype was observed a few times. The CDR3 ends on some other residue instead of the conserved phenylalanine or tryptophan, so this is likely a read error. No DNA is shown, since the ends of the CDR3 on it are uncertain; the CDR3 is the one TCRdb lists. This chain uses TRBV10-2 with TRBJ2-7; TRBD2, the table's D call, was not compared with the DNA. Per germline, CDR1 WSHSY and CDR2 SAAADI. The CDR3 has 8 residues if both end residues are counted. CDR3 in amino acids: CASSGETS.

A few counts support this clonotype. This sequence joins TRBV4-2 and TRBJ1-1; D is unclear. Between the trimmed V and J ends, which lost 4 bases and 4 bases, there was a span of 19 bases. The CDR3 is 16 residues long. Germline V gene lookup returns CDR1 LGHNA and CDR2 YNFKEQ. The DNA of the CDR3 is TGTGCCAGCAGCCCTCCCCTTGCAGGTGGAGGCACTGAAGCTTTCTTT. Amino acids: CASSPPLAGGGTEAFF.

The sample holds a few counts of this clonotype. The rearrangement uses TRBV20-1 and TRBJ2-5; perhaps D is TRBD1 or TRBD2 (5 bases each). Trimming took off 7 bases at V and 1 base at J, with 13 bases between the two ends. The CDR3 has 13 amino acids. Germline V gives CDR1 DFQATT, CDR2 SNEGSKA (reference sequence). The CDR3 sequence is CSGDARSQETQYF. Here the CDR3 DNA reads TGCAGTGGGGACGCCAGAAGCCAAGAGACCCAGTACTTC.

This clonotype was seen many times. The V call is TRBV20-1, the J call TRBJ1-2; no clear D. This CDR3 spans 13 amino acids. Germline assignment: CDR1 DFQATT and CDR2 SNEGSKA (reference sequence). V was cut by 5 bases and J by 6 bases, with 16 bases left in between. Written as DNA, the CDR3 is TGCAGTGCTCAGTCAGTGTCAAGGGATGGCTACACCTTC. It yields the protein CSAQSVSRDGYTF.

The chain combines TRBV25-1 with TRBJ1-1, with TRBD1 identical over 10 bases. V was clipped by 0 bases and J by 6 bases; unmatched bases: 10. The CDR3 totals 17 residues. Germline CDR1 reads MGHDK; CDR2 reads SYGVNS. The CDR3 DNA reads TGTGCCAGCAGTGAATATGGGATAGGACAGGGGGTTGCTGAAGCTTTCTTT. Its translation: CASSEYGIGQGVAEAFF.

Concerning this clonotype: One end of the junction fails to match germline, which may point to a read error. In DNA form, the CDR3 reads TGTGCCAGCGGTTACGGACCGGGACAGCCATACAATGAGCAGTTCTTC. Translated: CASGYGPGQPYNEQFF. The chain recombines TRBV6-2 or TRBV6-3 with TRBJ2-1; 7 positions match TRBD1. Germline assignment: CDR1 MNHEY and CDR2 SVGEGT. This CDR3 region has 16 residues.

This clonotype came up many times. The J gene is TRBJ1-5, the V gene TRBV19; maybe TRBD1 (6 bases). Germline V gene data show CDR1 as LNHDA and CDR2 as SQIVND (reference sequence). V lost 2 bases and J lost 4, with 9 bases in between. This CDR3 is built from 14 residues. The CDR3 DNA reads TGTGCCAGTAGTATAAGGGGGTTTAATCAGCCCCAGCATTTT. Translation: CASSIRGFNQPQHF. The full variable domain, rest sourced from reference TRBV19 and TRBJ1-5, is DGGITQSPKYLFRKEGQNVTLSCEQNLNHDAMYWYRQDPGQGLRLIYYSQIVNDFQKGDIAEGYSVSREKKESFPLTVTSAQKNPTAFYLCASSIRGFNQPQHFGDGTRLSIL.

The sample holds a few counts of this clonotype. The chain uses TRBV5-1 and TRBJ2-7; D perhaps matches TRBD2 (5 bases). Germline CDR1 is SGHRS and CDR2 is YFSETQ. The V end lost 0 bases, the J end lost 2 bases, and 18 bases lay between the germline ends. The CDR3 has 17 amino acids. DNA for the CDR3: TGCGCCAGCAGCTTGGCCCGGGTCGCGGGCGAAACCTACGAGCAGTACTTC. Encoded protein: CASSLARVAGETYEQYF.

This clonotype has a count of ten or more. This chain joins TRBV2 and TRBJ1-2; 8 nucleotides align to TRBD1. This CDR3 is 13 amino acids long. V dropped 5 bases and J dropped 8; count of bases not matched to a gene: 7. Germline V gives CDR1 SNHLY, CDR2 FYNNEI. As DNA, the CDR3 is TGTGCCAGCAGTACCAGGGGGCTGCGGGGCTACACCTTC. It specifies CASSTRGLRGYTF.

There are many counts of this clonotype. In nucleotides, the CDR3 is TGTGCCACCAGTGGCCCCCCCTTGAACACTGAAGCTTTCTTT. It codes for CATSGPPLNTEAFF. This chain joins TRBV24-1 and TRBJ1-1; D is ambiguous. The V gene lost 5 bases and the J gene lost 0 bases, with 9 bases spanning the gap. Germline V gene data show CDR1 as KGHDR and CDR2 as SFDVKD. The CDR3 is made up of 14 amino acids.